One sample yielded the 4 T cell receptor beta chains listed below, sequenced in a study of cytotoxic CD8 clonotypes in ibrutinib-treated CLL. Sequencing was performed with immunoSEQ multiplex PCR; in TCRdb, only in-frame clones are kept and a portion is missing. Of about 22,000 clones listed, about 75% were seen once; the top ten hold roughly 7.9%. Material: PBMCs, obtained before ibrutinib treatment. The receptors come from a human donor with chronic lymphocytic leukemia.

This sequence joins TRBV30 and TRBJ2-2; 13 bases align to TRBD2. CDR1 and CDR2 from the germline V gene are GTSNPN and SVGIG (reference sequence). The CDR3 is made up of 16 amino acids. V was pared by 5 bases and J by 7 bases, with 10 bases of the junction left unmatched. The CDR3 DNA is TGTGCCTGGGGACTAGCGGGAGTAAGGCTGTACGGGGAGCTGTTTTTT. This codes for CAWGLAGVRLYGELFF.

The chain is built from TRBV7-9 and TRBJ2-3; D unresolved. The CDR3 spans 16 residues. Looked up from germline, CDR1 is SEHNR and CDR2 is FQNEAQ (reference sequence). Deletions cut 1 base from V and 2 bases from J, with 13 bases between. The CDR3 DNA reads as TGTGCCAGCAGCTTAGTAGGTCGCGGCCCCACAGATACGCAGTATTTT. Translation gives CASSLVGRGPTDTQYF.

The genes are TRBV4-2 and TRBJ2-5, with a weak D call TRBD1 (5 bases). V shed 0 bases and J shed 5 bases, with 28 bases lying between them. In germline, CDR1 is LGHNA, CDR2 YNFKEQ. The CDR3 length is 20 residues. The CDR3 reads CASSQEGASWARATRETQYF. In DNA form, the CDR3 reads TGTGCCAGCAGCCAAGAGGGCGCATCGTGGGCCAGGGCAACGAGGGAGACCCAGTACTTC.

This clone was seen more than once but under ten times. V usage is TRBV5-1 and J usage is TRBJ1-5; no definite D call. Per germline, CDR1 SGHRS and CDR2 YFSETQ. CDR3 length: 15 residues. V lost 0 bases to trimming and J lost 0 bases, with 7 bases between them. The CDR3 spells CASSLGGSSNQPQHF. CDR3 bases: TGCGCCAGCAGCTTGGGCGGCAGTAGCAATCAGCCCCAGCATTTT.